The rows below give T cell receptor beta chains drawn from one sample of a study of blood T cell repertoires in COVID-19. Data came from immunoSEQ multiplex PCR; TCRdb stores just in-frame clones and leaves some out. Of about 120,000 clones detected, around 88% appear once; the ten largest clones hold about a fifth. The sequenced sample consisted of peripheral blood. Receptors were obtained from a human donor with acute or convalescent COVID-19. The donor label of this sample is uncertain. CDR3s include the opening cysteine and the closing phenylalanine or tryptophan. Fields, in order: J gene, D gene, V gene, clone size, CDR3 protein, CDR3 DNA. A D gene is named only where the DNA matches it firmly. Clone size is stated in some rows and not others, as once, few, many or a class when expanded.

TRBJ2-2	NA	TRBV30	NA	CAWGPGGAGTGELFF	TGTGCCTGGGGCCCTGGGGGGGCGGGGACCGGGGAGCTGTTTTTT
TRBJ2-1	TRBD1	TRBV10-3	once	CAISGQGLGEQFF	TGTGCCATCAGTGGACAGGGCCTGGGTGAGCAGTTCTTC
TRBJ2-5	NA	TRBV12-3/TRBV12-4	NA	CASSLRGGETQYF	TGTGCCAGCAGTTTAAGGGGAGGAGAGACCCAGTACTTC
TRBJ1-6	NA	TRBV6-5	NA	CASKRGIQGPLPLHF	TGTGCCAGCAAGAGGGGGATTCAGGGGCCCCTGCCCCTCCACTTT
TRBJ2-1	TRBD2	TRBV7-8	NA	CASSLLRAGESYNEQFF	TGTGCCAGCAGCTTACTCAGAGCGGGAGAATCCTACAATGAGCAGTTCTTC
TRBJ2-3	NA	TRBV7-2	NA	CASSLDGRVNTQYF	TGTGCCAGCAGCTTAGATGGGCGGGTTAATACGCAGTATTTT
TRBJ1-5	TRBD1	TRBV28	NA	CASSAPRTGGNQPQHF	TGTGCCAGCAGCGCCCCCCGAACAGGGGGAAATCAGCCCCAGCATTTT
TRBJ2-2	NA	TRBV4-2	few	CASRPSGNTGELFF	TGTGCCAGCAGACCCTCCGGGAACACCGGGGAGCTGTTTTTT
TRBJ1-2	TRBD1	TRBV6-5	NA	CASSTTGTAVYGYTF	TGTGCCAGCAGTACCACCGGGACAGCGGTCTATGGCTACACCTTC
TRBJ2-5	NA	TRBV12-3/TRBV12-4	NA	CASSFTGPETQYF	TGTGCCAGCAGCTTTACAGGGCCGGAGACCCAGTACTTC
TRBJ2-7	NA	TRBV15	NA	CATSRDRRGEQYF	TGTGCCACCAGCAGAGATAGACGGGGCGAGCAGTACTTC
TRBJ2-1	NA	TRBV9	NA	CASSVELYSSYNEQFF	TGTGCCAGCAGCGTAGAGCTGTACAGCTCCTACAATGAGCAGTTCTTC
TRBJ1-6	TRBD1	TRBV28	NA	CASSPPAYRGSGGGSPLHF	TGTGCCAGCAGTCCCCCCGCCTACAGGGGTTCCGGTGGGGGTTCACCCCTCCACTTT
TRBJ1-1	NA	TRBV6-5	NA	CASSYSINTEAFF	TGTGCCAGCAGTTACTCTATAAACACTGAAGCTTTCTTT
TRBJ1-1	TRBD1	TRBV18	NA	CASSPGQMNTEAFF	TGTGCCAGCTCACCGGGACAGATGAACACTGAAGCTTTCTTT
TRBJ1-1	TRBD1	TRBV14	NA	CASSQLTGGTEAFF	TGTGCCAGCAGCCAGCTGACAGGGGGGACTGAAGCTTTCTTT
TRBJ2-3	TRBD2	TRBV28	NA	CASSLGWGLAGVGGTDTQYF	TGTGCCAGCAGTTTGGGGTGGGGACTAGCGGGGGTCGGAGGCACAGATACGCAGTATTTT
TRBJ2-7	TRBD1	TRBV28	NA	CASRSRTGKEQYF	TGTGCCAGCAGATCACGGACAGGGAAGGAGCAGTACTTC
TRBJ2-7	TRBD2	TRBV19	NA	CASSRGAGEIYYEQYF	TGTGCCAGTAGTAGGGGTGCGGGAGAGATCTACTACGAGCAGTACTTC
TRBJ1-1	TRBD1	TRBV24-1	NA	CATSDTTTRDRDWGTEAFF	TGTGCCACCAGTGACACAACGACCCGGGACAGGGATTGGGGGACTGAAGCTTTCTTT
TRBJ1-1	NA	TRBV5-1	once	CASSFIPDMNTEAFF	TGCGCCAGCAGCTTTATACCAGACATGAACACTGAAGCTTTCTTT
TRBJ1-1	NA	TRBV15	once	CATSRVTGPNTEAFF	TGTGCCACCAGCAGAGTAACAGGACCGAACACTGAAGCTTTCTTT
TRBJ1-6	NA	TRBV30	NA	CAWTGRPPGTLHF	TGTGCCTGGACCGGGAGGCCCCCTGGGACCCTCCACTTT
TRBJ1-1	TRBD1	TRBV7-9	NA	CASSAQGAGVTEAFF	TGTGCCAGCAGCGCCCAGGGGGCGGGGGTCACTGAAGCTTTCTTT
TRBJ1-2	TRBD1	TRBV5-1	NA	CASSLGDRGYGYTF	TGCGCCAGCAGCTTGGGGGACAGGGGCTATGGCTACACCTTC
TRBJ1-5	NA	TRBV19	NA	CASLSPGFFGNQPQHF	TGTGCCAGTTTAAGTCCCGGTTTTTTTGGCAATCAGCCCCAGCATTTT
TRBJ2-7	TRBD2	TRBV9	once	CASSPQVAGNEQYF	TGTGCCAGCAGCCCTCAGGTAGCGGGAAACGAGCAGTACTTC
TRBJ1-3	TRBD1	TRBV3-1/TRBV3-2	NA	CASSQHRGQGISGNTIYF	TGTGCCAGCAGCCAACACCGAGGACAGGGAATCTCTGGAAACACCATATATTTT
TRBJ1-1	NA	TRBV30	NA	CAWSPGGGSEAFF	TGTGCCTGGAGCCCTGGCGGGGGGTCTGAAGCTTTCTTT
TRBJ1-2	TRBD1	TRBV28	NA	CASRPGPGQATF	TGTGCCAGCAGACCGGGGCCGGGACAGGCGACCTTC
TRBJ2-5	TRBD2	TRBV6-1	NA	CASSEVKRGGLETQYF	TGTGCCAGCAGTGAAGTAAAGCGGGGGGGCCTTGAGACCCAGTACTTC
TRBJ1-1	NA	TRBV29-1	NA	CSVEATGYTEAFF	TGCAGCGTTGAAGCGACGGGGTACACTGAAGCTTTCTTT
TRBJ2-2	TRBD1	TRBV23-1	few	CASLRGTGNTGELFF	TGCGCCTCCTTGCGAGGGACAGGTAACACCGGGGAGCTGTTTTTT
TRBJ2-3	TRBD2	TRBV7-3	NA	CASSSSGPISSTDTQYF	TGTGCCAGCAGCTCTAGCGGCCCTATTTCTAGCACAGATACGCAGTATTTT
TRBJ1-4	NA	TRBV30	once	CAWSENSGQFNEKLFF	TGTGCCTGGAGTGAAAATTCAGGACAGTTTAATGAAAAACTGTTTTTT
TRBJ2-1	NA	TRBV19	NA	CASSNGLAPNNEQFF	TGTGCCAGTAGTAACGGACTCGCCCCAAACAATGAGCAGTTCTTC
TRBJ1-1	NA	TRBV27	NA	CASSFPGNTEAFF	TGTGCCAGCAGTTTCCCCGGGAACACTGAAGCTTTCTTT
TRBJ2-2	NA	TRBV10-1	NA	CASREWRGAVPWQTRGAVF	TGCGCCAGCAGGGAGTGGAGGGGAGCCGTTCCGTGGCAAACGCGGGGAGCTGTTTTT
TRBJ1-1	NA	TRBV11-3	NA	CASSFTVQGTAFF	TGTGCCAGCAGCTTTACGGTCCAGGGTACGGCTTTCTTT